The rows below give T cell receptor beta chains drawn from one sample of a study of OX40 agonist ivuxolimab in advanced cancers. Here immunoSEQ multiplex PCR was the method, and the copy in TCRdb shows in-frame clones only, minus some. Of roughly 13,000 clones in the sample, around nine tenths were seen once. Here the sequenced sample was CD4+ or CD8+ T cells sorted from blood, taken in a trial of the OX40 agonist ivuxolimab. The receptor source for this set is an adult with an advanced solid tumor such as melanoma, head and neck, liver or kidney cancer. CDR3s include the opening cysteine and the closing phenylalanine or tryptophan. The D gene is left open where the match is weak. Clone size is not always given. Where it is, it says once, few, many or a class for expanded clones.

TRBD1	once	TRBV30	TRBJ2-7	TGTGCCTGGAGTTGGACAGGGGGATACGAGCAGTACTTC	CAWSWTGGYEQYF
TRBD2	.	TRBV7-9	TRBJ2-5	TGTGCCAGCAGCATTGGACTAGCGGGTCACCAAGAGACCCAGTACTTC	CASSIGLAGHQETQYF
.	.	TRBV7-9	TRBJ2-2	TGTGCCAGCAGCCCCGTAGCGGCGAACACCGGGGAGCTGTTTTTT	CASSPVAANTGELFF
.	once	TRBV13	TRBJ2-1	TGTGCCAGCAGCGTTAGCGTAGGCAGAAGCAATGAGCAGTTCTTC	CASSVSVGRSNEQFF
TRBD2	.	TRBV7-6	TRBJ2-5	TGTGCCAGCAGCGGGACTAGCGGGTCGGGAGAGACCCAGTACTTC	CASSGTSGSGETQYF
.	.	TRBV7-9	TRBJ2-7	TGTGCCAGCAGCTTTCGGGGGGCGACCTACGAGCAGTACTTC	CASSFRGATYEQYF
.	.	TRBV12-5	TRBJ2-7	TGTGCTAGTGGTTTGAGCGGACCATTCTACCACGAGCAGTACTTC	CASGLSGPFYHEQYF
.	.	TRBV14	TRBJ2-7	TGTGCCAGCAGCTTACGGGGGGCCAGGGCCTACGAGCAGTACTTC	CASSLRGARAYEQYF
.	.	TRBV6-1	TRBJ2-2	TGTGCCAGCATCCAGGTCCGCGCGAACACCGGGGAGCTGTTTTTT	CASIQVRANTGELFF
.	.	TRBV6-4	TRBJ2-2	TGTGCCAGCAGTGACGGGCATCTAGACACCGGGGAGCTGTTTTTT	CASSDGHLDTGELFF
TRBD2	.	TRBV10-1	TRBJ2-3	TGCGCCAGCAGTGAGTCGCTAGCGGCCTCTAGCACAGATACGCAGTATTTT	CASSESLAASSTDTQYF
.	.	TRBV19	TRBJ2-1	TGTGCCAGTAGTATAACTAAGTTCAATGAGCAGTTCTTC	CASSITKFNEQFF
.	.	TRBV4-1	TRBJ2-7	TGCGCCAGCAGCCAAGCTGGAGTGGGGGACTACGAGCAGTACTTC	CASSQAGVGDYEQYF
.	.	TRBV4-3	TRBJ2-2	TGCGCCAGCAGCCATTCCCCTTCAGCGTCCGGGGAGCTGTTTTTT	CASSHSPSASGELFF